One and the same sample provided the 8 T cell receptor beta chains below, sequenced in a study of T cell changes during pregnancy in multiple sclerosis. TCRdb's table, derived via immunoSEQ multiplex PCR, lists solely in-frame clones and lacks some. The sample yields approximately 110,000 clones, roughly nine tenths seen once. The sample here was peripheral blood, taken after pregnancy. The receptors stem from a female donor with multiple sclerosis, enrolled in a pregnancy study.

J is TRBJ1-1 and V is TRBV12-5, with D possibly matching TRBD1 (6 bases). CDR1 is LGHNT and CDR2 is FRNRAP in the germline V gene. The CDR3 has 16 amino acids. The V end was cut by 2 bases, the J end by 1 base, with 14 bases between. This CDR3 reads CASGLPRTESNTEAFF. The DNA for the CDR3 is TGTGCTAGTGGTTTGCCAAGGACAGAATCGAACACTGAAGCTTTCTTT.

The chain recombines TRBV27 with TRBJ2-5, with TRBD2 identical over 9 bases. The V gene end was trimmed by 1 base and the J gene end by 2 bases; junction bases not matched to a gene: 8. This CDR3 is 17 amino acids long. The germline CDR1 and CDR2 sequences are MNHEY and SMNVEV (reference sequence). The CDR3 nucleotides are TGTGCCAGCAGTTTATTTGGTCCGCGGGGGGGGCAAGAGACCCAGTACTTC. Translating it yields CASSLFGPRGGQETQYF.

This clone is a singleton in its sample. The chain couples TRBV19 to TRBJ2-2; 9 bases line up with TRBD1. From germline, CDR1 is LNHDA and CDR2 SQIVND (reference sequence). Trimming took 5 bases from V and 0 from J; bases not matched to a gene: 1. The CDR3 spans 15 residues. CDR3 DNA: TGTGCCAGTAGTCGGACAGGGGCGAACACCGGGGAGCTGTTTTTT. Encoded protein: CASSRTGANTGELFF.

The CDR3 is CASSETGNTEAFF. DNA for the CDR3: TGTGCCAGCAGCGAGACAGGTAACACTGAAGCTTTCTTT. This chain links TRBV14 with TRBJ1-1, with a weak D call TRBD1 (6 bases). CDR1 SGHDN and CDR2 FVKESK come from the germline V gene. There are 13 residues in the CDR3. V lost 5 bases, J lost 2 bases, and 9 bases lay in between.

The chain combines TRBV9 with TRBJ2-3; 7 bases align to TRBD1. The CDR3 spans 15 residues. Per the germline V gene, CDR1 is SGDLS and CDR2 is YYNGEE. The junction had 7 bases not matched to a gene; V was cut back by 2 bases and J by 4 bases. The CDR3 nucleotides read TGTGCCAGCAGCGTTGGGGACAGCAGGGCAGATACGCAGTATTTT. Its protein product is CASSVGDSRADTQYF.

The chain is built from TRBV5-6 and TRBJ1-2; 7 bases fit TRBD1. V dropped 4 bases and J dropped 1; count of bases not matched to a gene: 4. The CDR3 runs 14 residues. Germline V gene lookup returns CDR1 SGHDT and CDR2 YYEEEE. CDR3 in amino acids: CASSVAGGNYGYTF. Here the CDR3 DNA reads TGTGCCAGCAGCGTGGCAGGGGGTAACTATGGCTACACCTTC.

The table lists this clone with a few counts. This chain joins TRBV19 and TRBJ1-5; 7 nucleotides match TRBD1. The CDR3 is made up of 14 amino acids. Germline lookup yields CDR1 LNHDA and CDR2 SQIVND (reference sequence). V shed 10 bases, J shed 0 bases, and the junction held 6 bases outside the gene matches. CDR3 sequence (DNA): TGTGCCACTGGGACAGCTTATAGCAATCAGCCCCAGCATTTT. Its translation is CATGTAYSNQPQHF.

J is TRBJ2-3 and V is TRBV6-5; D not certain. Per germline, CDR1 MNHEY and CDR2 SVGAGI. This CDR3 is 11 amino acids long. Trimming stripped 7 bases from V and 6 bases from J, with 8 bases between. The DNA for the CDR3 is TGTGCCAGCAAAGACGGGGATACGCAGTATTTT. Protein: CASKDGDTQYF.